The 3 T cell receptor beta chains in this list originate from one sample, sequenced in a study of cytomegalovirus exposure and HLA in healthy donors. Vbeta (60) and Jbeta (13) primers were used in the PCR. The repertoire was sequenced with immunoSEQ multiplex PCR; TCRdb's copy has only in-frame clones and lacks some. The table records approximately 240,000 clones, 82% of them present only once. Sequenced input: PBMCs. The receptors were sampled from a woman in her 40s in good health and CMV-seropositive.

The V and J genes are TRBV30 and TRBJ1-1; tentatively, D is TRBD1 (5 bases). Germline assignment: CDR1 GTSNPN and CDR2 SVGIG (reference sequence). The CDR3 is 15 residues long. V lost 1 base and J lost 0, with 12 bases in between. The DNA of the CDR3 is TGTGCCTGGAGTGAGGGCGGACACCTGAACACTGAAGCTTTCTTT. Translation gives CAWSEGGHLNTEAFF.

V usage is TRBV19 and J usage is TRBJ1-4; maybe TRBD1 (5 bases). CDR3 size: 17 residues. V was trimmed by 5 bases and J by 13 bases, leaving 29 bases between them. CDR1 is LNHDA and CDR2 is SQIVND in the germline V gene (reference sequence). DNA of the CDR3: TGTGCCAGTAGTCCCAAGGTCGGGGGACGGGACGCAGAGGCACTGTTTTTT. Its protein product is CASSPKVGGRDAEALFF.

J is TRBJ1-2 and V is TRBV4-3; perhaps TRBD1 as D (6 bases). The CDR3 totals 16 residues. Germline-derived CDR1 and CDR2 are LGHNA and YSLEER. V lost 1 base and J lost 4, with 16 bases in between. The CDR3 loop is CASSQVARGEIYGYTF. The CDR3 coding sequence is TGCGCCAGCAGCCAAGTGGCCAGGGGCGAAATCTATGGCTACACCTTC.